This T cell receptor (beta chain) was profiled in a study of cytomegalovirus exposure and HLA in healthy donors. The study, taken as a whole, reports: Later analysis revealed greater clonal expansion in HLA-associated TCR beta chains than in equally common others. Several V segments, TRBV6-2 and TRBV6-3 among them, could not be told apart and were dropped. In a later analysis, most CMV-associated TCR beta chains appeared HLA-restricted.

The PCR employed 60 Vbeta primers together with 13 Jbeta primers. The repertoire was sequenced with immunoSEQ multiplex PCR; TCRdb's copy has only in-frame clones and lacks some. The sample carries about 100,000 clones, 60% to 70% recorded once. With respect to this clone: What it recognizes is unknown.

The CDR3 has 13 residues. V dropped 7 bases and J dropped 7 bases, with 14 bases sitting between them. From germline, CDR1 is MNHNS and CDR2 SASEGT. This rearrangement joins TRBV6-1 to TRBJ2-1; a possible D gene is TRBD1 (6 bases). The clonotype was recovered from a man between 25 and 39 years old in good health and CMV-seropositive. Sequences were obtained from PBMCs. The CDR3 nucleotides are TGTGCCAGCAAAGAACAGGGTGGGAATGAGCAGTTCTTC. Amino acids: CASKEQGGNEQFF.